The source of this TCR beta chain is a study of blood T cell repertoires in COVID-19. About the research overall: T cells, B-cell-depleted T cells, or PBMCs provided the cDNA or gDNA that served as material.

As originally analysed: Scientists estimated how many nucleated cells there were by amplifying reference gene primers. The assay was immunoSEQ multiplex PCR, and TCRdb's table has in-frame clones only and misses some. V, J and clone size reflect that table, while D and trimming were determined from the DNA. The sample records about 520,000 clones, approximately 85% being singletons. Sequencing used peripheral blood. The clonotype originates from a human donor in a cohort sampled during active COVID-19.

CDR3 sequence: CAISEEFGAGGRETQYF. CDR3 sequence (DNA): TGTGCCATCAGTGAGGAATTTGGGGCAGGGGGCCGGGAGACCCAGTACTTC. This sequence joins TRBV10-3 and TRBJ2-5, with 8 bases lining up with TRBD1. Trimming cost V 2 bases and J 5 bases; bases outside gene matches: 13. Germline CDR1 and CDR2: ENHRY and SYGVKD. The CDR3 has 17 residues.